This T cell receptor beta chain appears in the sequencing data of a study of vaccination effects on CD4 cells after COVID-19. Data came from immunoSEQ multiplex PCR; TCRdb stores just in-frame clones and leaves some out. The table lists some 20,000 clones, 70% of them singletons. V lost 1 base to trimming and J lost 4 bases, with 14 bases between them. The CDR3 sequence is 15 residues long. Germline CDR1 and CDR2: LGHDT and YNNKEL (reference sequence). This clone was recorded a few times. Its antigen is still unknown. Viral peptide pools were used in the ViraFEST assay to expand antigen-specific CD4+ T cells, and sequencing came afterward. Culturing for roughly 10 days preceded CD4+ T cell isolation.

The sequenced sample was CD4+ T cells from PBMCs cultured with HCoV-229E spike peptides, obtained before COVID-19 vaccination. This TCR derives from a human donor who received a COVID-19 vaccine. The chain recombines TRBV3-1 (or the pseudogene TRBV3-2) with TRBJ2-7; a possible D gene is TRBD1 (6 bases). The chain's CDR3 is CASSQAWGQRYEQYF. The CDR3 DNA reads TGTGCCAGCAGCCAAGCGTGGGGGCAGCGATACGAGCAGTACTTC.